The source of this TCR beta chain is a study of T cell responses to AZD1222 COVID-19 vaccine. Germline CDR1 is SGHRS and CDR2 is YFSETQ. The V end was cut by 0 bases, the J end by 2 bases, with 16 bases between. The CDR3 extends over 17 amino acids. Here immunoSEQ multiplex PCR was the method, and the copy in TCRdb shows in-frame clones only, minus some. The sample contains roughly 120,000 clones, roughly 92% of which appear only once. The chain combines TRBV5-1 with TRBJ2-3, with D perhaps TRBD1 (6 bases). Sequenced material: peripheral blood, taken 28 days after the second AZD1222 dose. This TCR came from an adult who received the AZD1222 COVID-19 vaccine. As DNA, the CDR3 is TGCGCCAGCAGCTTGGCTGCCACAGGGCTTTTCACAGATACGCAGTATTTT. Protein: CASSLAATGLFTDTQYF.